The present entry profiles one T cell receptor beta chain with its context. This CDR3 contains 16 residues. Germline V gene sequence: CDR1 SQVTM, CDR2 ANQGSEA. The sample originates from a study of T cells expressing NK-cell markers. One entry per CDR3 protein, without DNA, is what TCRdb gives after re-calling the 5' RACE reads. The sample table sets out more than 250,000 distinct CDR3 sequences. The clonotype originates from a man aged 18 to 29 in good health. The chain uses TRBV29-1 and TRBJ2-5; TCRdb's assignment of TRBD2 cannot be checked, as there is no DNA. Sequencing was performed on blood T cells: a sorted CD56 or NKG2C T cell subset, CD4+ or CD8+ T cells, or bulk PBMC T cells (not recorded which). The CDR3 protein is CSVGGLAGGRRETQYF.